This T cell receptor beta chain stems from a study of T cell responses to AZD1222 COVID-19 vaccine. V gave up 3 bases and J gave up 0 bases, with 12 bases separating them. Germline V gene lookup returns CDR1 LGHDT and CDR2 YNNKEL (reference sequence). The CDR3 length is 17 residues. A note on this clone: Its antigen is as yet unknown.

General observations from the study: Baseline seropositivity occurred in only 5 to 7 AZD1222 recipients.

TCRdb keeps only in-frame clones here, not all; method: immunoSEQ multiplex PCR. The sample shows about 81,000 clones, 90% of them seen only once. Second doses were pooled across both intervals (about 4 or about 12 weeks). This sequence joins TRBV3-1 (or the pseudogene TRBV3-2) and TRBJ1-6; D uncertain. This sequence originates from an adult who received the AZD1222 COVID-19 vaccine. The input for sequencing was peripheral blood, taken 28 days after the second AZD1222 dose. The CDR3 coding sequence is TGTGCCAGCAGCCATGGCTCACCGGGCTCCTATAATTCACCCCTCCACTTT. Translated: CASSHGSPGSYNSPLHF.